This T cell receptor (beta chain) stems from a study of vaccination effects on CD4 cells after COVID-19. Whole-study findings and limits: The study found marked clonal contraction of infection- and vaccine-induced clones late after vaccination. Convalescent patients were few in the study, and early post-infection timepoints were absent.

Subsequent to 10 days of culture, CD4+ T cells were isolated. All participants had two doses of either the BNT162b2 or mRNA-1273 vaccine. Assay: immunoSEQ multiplex PCR; the TCRdb copy retains only in-frame clones and omits some. The sample includes tens of thousands of clones, less than 85% of them seen just once. Details on this clone: What it binds is unknown.

CDR1 is MNHNS and CDR2 is SASEGT in the germline V gene. V shed 4 bases, J shed 6 bases, and the junction held 9 bases outside the gene matches. This CDR3 is 16 amino acids long. The source of this sequence is a human donor who received a COVID-19 vaccine. Sequenced here: CD4+ T cells from PBMCs cultured without peptide, sampled after COVID-19 vaccination. V usage is TRBV6-1 and J usage is TRBJ2-2, with TRBD1 identical over 9 bases. CDR3 protein: CASSGPGQGLAGELFF. CDR3 nucleotides: TGTGCCAGCAGTGGCCCGGGACAGGGACTTGCCGGGGAGCTGTTTTTT.